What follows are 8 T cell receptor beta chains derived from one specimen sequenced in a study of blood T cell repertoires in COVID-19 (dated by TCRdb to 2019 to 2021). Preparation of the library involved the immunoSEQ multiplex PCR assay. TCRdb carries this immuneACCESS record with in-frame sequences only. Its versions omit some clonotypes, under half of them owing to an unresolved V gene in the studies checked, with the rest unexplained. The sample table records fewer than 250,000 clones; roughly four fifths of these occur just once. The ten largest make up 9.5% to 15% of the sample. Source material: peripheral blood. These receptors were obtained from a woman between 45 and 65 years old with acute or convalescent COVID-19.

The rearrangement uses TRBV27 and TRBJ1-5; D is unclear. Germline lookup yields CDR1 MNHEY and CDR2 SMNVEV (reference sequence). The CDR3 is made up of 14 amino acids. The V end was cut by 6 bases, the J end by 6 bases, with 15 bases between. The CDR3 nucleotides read TGTGCCAGCAGCTCCCATTTGAGTCTTCAGCCCCAGCATTTT. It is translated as CASSSHLSLQPQHF.

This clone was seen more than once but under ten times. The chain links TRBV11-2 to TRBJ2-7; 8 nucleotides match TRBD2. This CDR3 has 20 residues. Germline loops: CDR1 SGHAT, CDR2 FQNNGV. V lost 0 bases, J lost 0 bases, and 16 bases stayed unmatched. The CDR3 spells CASSLDWAGGRVYGSYEQYF. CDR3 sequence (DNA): TGTGCCAGCAGCTTAGATTGGGCGGGAGGTCGGGTGTACGGCTCCTACGAGCAGTACTTC.

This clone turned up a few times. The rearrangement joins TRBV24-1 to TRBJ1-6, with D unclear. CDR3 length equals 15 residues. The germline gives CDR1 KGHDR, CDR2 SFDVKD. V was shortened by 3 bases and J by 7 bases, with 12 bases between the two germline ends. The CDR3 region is CATSDSGVGNSPLHF. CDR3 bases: TGTGCCACCAGTGATAGCGGAGTCGGAAATTCACCCCTCCACTTT.

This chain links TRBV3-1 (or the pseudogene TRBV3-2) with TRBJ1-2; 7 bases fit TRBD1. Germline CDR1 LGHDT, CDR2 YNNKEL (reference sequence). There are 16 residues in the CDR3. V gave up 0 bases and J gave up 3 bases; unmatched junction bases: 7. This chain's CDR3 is CASSQDLGRGDYGYTF. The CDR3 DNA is TGTGCCAGCAGCCAAGATCTGGGCAGGGGGGACTATGGCTACACCTTC.

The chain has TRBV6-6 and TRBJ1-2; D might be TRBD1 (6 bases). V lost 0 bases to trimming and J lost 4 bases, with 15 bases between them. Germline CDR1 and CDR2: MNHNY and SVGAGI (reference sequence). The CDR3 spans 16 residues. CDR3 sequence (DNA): TGTGCCAGCAGTTACTCACAGGGATCCTCGGGCTATGGCTACACCTTC. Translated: CASSYSQGSSGYGYTF.

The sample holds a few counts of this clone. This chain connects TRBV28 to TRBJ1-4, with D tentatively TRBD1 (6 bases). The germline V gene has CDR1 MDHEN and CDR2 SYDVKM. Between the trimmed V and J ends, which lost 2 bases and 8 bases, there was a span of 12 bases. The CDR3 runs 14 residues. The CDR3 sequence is CASSLQGRGEKLFF. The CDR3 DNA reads TGTGCCAGCAGTTTACAGGGAAGGGGGGAAAAACTGTTTTTT.

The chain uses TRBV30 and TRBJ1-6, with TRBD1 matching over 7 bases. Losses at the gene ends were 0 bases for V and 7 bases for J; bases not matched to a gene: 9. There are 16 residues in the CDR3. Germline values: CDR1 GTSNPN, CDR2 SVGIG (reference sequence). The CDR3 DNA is TGTGCCTGGAGTGTGAGAACCGGGACAGCAAATTCACCCCTCCACTTT. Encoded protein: CAWSVRTGTANSPLHF.

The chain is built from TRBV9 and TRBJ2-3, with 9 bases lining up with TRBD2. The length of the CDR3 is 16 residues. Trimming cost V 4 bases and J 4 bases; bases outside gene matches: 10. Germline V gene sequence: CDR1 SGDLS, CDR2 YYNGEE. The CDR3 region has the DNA TGTGCCAGCAGCCCCCGCGGAGCGGGAGGCTCAGATACGCAGTATTTT. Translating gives CASSPRGAGGSDTQYF.